This T cell receptor (beta chain) emerged from a study of early T cells in non-severe SARS-CoV-2 infection. Study in general: Bulk RNA from unsorted whole blood was sequenced; chains were unpaired.

This clonotype was picked up many times. The antigen remains undetermined. Tagging with unique molecular identifiers was applied to individual cDNA molecules. TCRdb independently ran MiXCR on the 5' RACE reads; one entry per CDR3 protein. The sample lists more than 20,000 distinct CDR3 sequences; around 4% were seen once. General study results and limits: The VDJdb matching leaned toward anti-spike CD8 responses and overlooked private and CD4 specificities.

The sequenced sample consisted of whole blood. The source is an adult who was a healthcare worker with PCR-confirmed SARS-CoV-2 infection or an uninfected control (not recorded which).

The CDR3 DNA reads TGCAGTGCCCCCCGGACTTCAACCTACGAGCAGTACTTC. This codes for CSAPRTSTYEQYF. J is TRBJ2-7 and V is TRBV20-1, with D possibly TRBD2 on 5 matching bases. CDR1 is DFQATT and CDR2 is SNEGSKA in the germline V gene (reference sequence). The V gene lost 6 bases and the J gene lost 2 bases, with 14 bases spanning the gap. This CDR3 is 13 amino acids long.